What follows are 22 T cell receptor beta chains derived from one specimen sequenced in a study of Ad26.COV2.S vaccination and SARS-CoV-2 variants (dated by TCRdb to the early 2020s). The treatment or condition label on this specimen signifies: roughly 18 received Ad26.COV2.S at low or high dose, single or two shots; about 5 received placebo; per-sample allocation not given. For vaccine and placebo recipients, the sequenced repertoires came from samples collected on day 63 after the first injection. The library was obtained by the immunoSEQ multiplex PCR assay. TCRdb took over this immuneACCESS table, retaining in-frame rearrangements with V and J assigned. Such tables are incomplete; in checked studies, under half of the missing clones stem from an unresolved V gene, and the remainder is unexplained. The sample records roughly 320,000 clones, roughly 80% of which are singletons. The top ten clonotypes cover 2% to 2.5% of the sample.

Source: peripheral blood, taken in a trial of Ad26.COV2.S vaccine versus placebo. The origin of the receptors is a person aged 18-60 years who received the Ad26.COV2.S COVID-19 vaccine or a placebo.

The V gene is TRBV5-1, the J gene TRBJ1-4, with D perhaps matching TRBD1 (5 bases). Trimming pared 4 bases from V and 8 bases from J, leaving 21 bases between. Per the germline V gene, CDR1 is SGHRS and CDR2 is YFSETQ. This CDR3 is 16 amino acids long. The CDR3: CASSPDPRGGEEKLFF. DNA of the CDR3: TGCGCCAGCAGCCCCGACCCTCGGGGGGGGGAAGAAAAACTGTTTTTT.

This clone was seen once. CDR3 protein: CASSLGSGGNYGYTF. The CDR3 region has the DNA TGTGCCAGCAGCTTAGGGTCAGGGGGGAACTATGGCTACACCTTC. The chain has TRBV7-9 and TRBJ1-2, with 7 bases identical to TRBD1. The V gene end was trimmed by 1 base and the J gene end by 2 bases; junction bases not matched to a gene: 4. The CDR3 consists of 15 residues. The germline V gene has CDR1 SEHNR and CDR2 FQNEAQ (reference sequence).

This chain uses TRBV6-5 with TRBJ2-5, with D possibly being TRBD2 (6 bases). Germline V gene lookup returns CDR1 MNHEY and CDR2 SVGAGI. The ends were cut back, 6 bases at V and 4 bases at J, with 15 bases in the middle. The CDR3 is made up of 14 amino acids. In nucleotides, the CDR3 is TGTGCCAGCAGCCGTACCCTCGGGGGAGAGACCCAGTACTTC. This gives the protein CASSRTLGGETQYF.

This clone was counted a few times. This rearrangement joins TRBV5-1 to TRBJ2-5; D might be TRBD2 (6 bases). This CDR3 spans 19 amino acids. The V and J ends lost 2 bases and 3 bases respectively, with 26 bases between them. Germline CDR1 is SGHRS and CDR2 is YFSETQ. CDR3 in amino acids: CASSFGILRDSLLEETQYF. DNA for the CDR3: TGCGCCAGCAGCTTCGGCATATTACGGGACTCACTTTTGGAAGAGACCCAGTACTTC.

J is TRBJ1-2 and V is TRBV18; D is unresolved. The germline V gene has CDR1 KGHSH and CDR2 LQKENI. V dropped 2 bases and J dropped 4 bases, with 17 bases sitting between them. The CDR3 length is 16 residues. The CDR3 nucleotides read TGTGCCAGCTCACCAAGAACAGCTCTTGACTCCTATGGCTACACCTTC. It translates to CASSPRTALDSYGYTF. Full variable domain (remainder filled in from reference TRBV18 and TRBJ1-2): NAGVMQNPRHLVRRRGQEARLRCSPMKGHSHVYWYRQLPEEGLKFMVYLQKENIIDESGMPKERFSAEFPKEGPSILRIQQVVRGDSAAYFCASSPRTALDSYGYTFGSGTRLTVV.

This chain uses TRBV5-5 with TRBJ2-2, with D perhaps TRBD2 (5 bases). The CDR3 contains 16 residues. The ends were cut back, 4 bases at V and 0 bases at J, with 13 bases in the middle. In germline, CDR1 is SGHKS, CDR2 YYEKEE (reference sequence). The CDR3 region has the DNA TGTGCCAGCAGCCCCCTAGCCAGACCGAACACCGGGGAGCTGTTTTTT. Its translation is CASSPLARPNTGELFF.

This chain joins TRBV7-9 and TRBJ1-1; no reliable D call. Per the germline V gene, CDR1 is SEHNR and CDR2 is FQNEAQ (reference sequence). The CDR3 length is 13 residues. The ends were cut back, 0 bases at V and 4 bases at J, with 6 bases in the middle. CDR3: CASSLAAGTEAFF. The CDR3 nucleotides read TGTGCCAGCAGCTTAGCGGCCGGCACTGAAGCTTTCTTT.

This sequence joins TRBV9 and TRBJ2-6; D not resolved. Germline loops: CDR1 SGDLS, CDR2 YYNGEE. The CDR3 sequence is 16 residues long. V shed 4 bases and J shed 0 bases, with 11 bases lying between them. The CDR3 DNA reads as TGTGCCAGCAGCCCTCGGATGGTCTCTGGGGCCAACGTCCTGACTTTC. Protein: CASSPRMVSGANVLTF.

This clone was recorded at least ten times. J is TRBJ1-2 and V is TRBV21-1; no check of the table's D call, TRBD1, against the DNA was made. TRBV21-1 corresponds to a pseudogene. The CDR3 totals 16 residues. CDR3 bases: TGTGCCAGCAGCAAAGATTGCAGGGTGGCCAACTATGGCTACACCTTC. This translates into CASSKDCRVANYGYTF.

The chain recombines TRBV28 with TRBJ2-5; D gene unclear. Trimming pared 4 bases from V and 7 bases from J, leaving 16 bases between. From germline, CDR1 is MDHEN and CDR2 SYDVKM. There are 14 residues in the CDR3. In DNA, the CDR3 is TGTGCCAGCAGTTCCCCCGAAATGGTCAGGACCCAGTACTTC. This translates into CASSSPEMVRTQYF.

The chain joins TRBV28 to TRBJ1-2; no firm D call. There are 16 residues in the CDR3. With 6 bases removed from V and 2 bases from J, the gap between germline ends came to 19 bases. Germline V gives CDR1 MDHEN, CDR2 SYDVKM. The CDR3 region is CASRYSRVTRNYGYTF. The CDR3 bases are TGTGCCAGCAGGTATAGCCGGGTCACGAGGAACTATGGCTACACCTTC.

The sample holds one count of this clone. Distinct nucleotide sequences in the sample also encode this CDR3. This chain uses TRBV5-1 with TRBJ2-1, with D tentatively TRBD1 or TRBD2 (5 bases each). Per germline, CDR1 SGHRS and CDR2 YFSETQ. The V end was cut by 0 bases, the J end by 3 bases, with 10 bases between. The CDR3 covers 15 residues. The CDR3 sequence is CASSLAAGSYNEQFF. CDR3 sequence (DNA): TGCGCCAGCAGCTTGGCGGCAGGGAGCTACAATGAGCAGTTCTTC.

This chain uses TRBV9 with TRBJ1-3; D is perhaps TRBD1 (5 bases). V lost 4 bases to trimming and J lost 4 bases, with 18 bases between them. The CDR3 consists of 16 residues. The germline gives CDR1 SGDLS, CDR2 YYNGEE. CDR3 DNA: TGTGCCAGCAGCCACCCCGGGGGGACGGAAGGAAACACCATATATTTT. It codes for CASSHPGGTEGNTIYF.

CDR3 in amino acids: CASSVEGVSRNEQFF. CDR3 DNA: TGTGCCAGCAGCGTAGAGGGGGTGTCGAGGAATGAGCAGTTCTTC. The rearrangement links TRBV9 to TRBJ2-1; tentative D call: TRBD1 (6 bases). Germline V CDR1 and CDR2: SGDLS, YYNGEE. The CDR3 extends over 15 amino acids. V was shortened by 0 bases and J by 7 bases, with 14 bases between the two germline ends.

The V call is TRBV28, the J call TRBJ2-2; 9 nucleotides line up with TRBD1. V shed 10 bases and J 2 bases; nucleotides not matched to a gene: 5. This CDR3 contains 14 residues. Germline-derived CDR1 and CDR2 are MDHEN and SYDVKM. The CDR3 DNA is TGTGCCATCCGGACAGGGGTTAACACCGGGGAGCTGTTTTTT. Translating it yields CAIRTGVNTGELFF.

This clone was observed a few times. The V and J genes are TRBV7-3 and TRBJ1-1, with a tentative D call TRBD1 (5 bases). The CDR3 is 13 residues long. The V gene's germline CDR1 is SGHTA and CDR2 FQGTGA. V gave up 5 bases and J gave up 4 bases, with 11 bases separating them. The DNA of the CDR3 is TGTGCCAGCAGCCCCTGGCAGGGCACTGAAGCTTTCTTT. Its protein is CASSPWQGTEAFF.

This sequence joins TRBV6-6 and TRBJ2-7; no clear D gene. Trimming removed 4 bases at V and 4 bases at J, with 14 bases between. The CDR3 totals 14 residues. The V gene's germline CDR1 is MNHNY and CDR2 SVGAGI (reference sequence). In nucleotides, the CDR3 is TGTGCCAGCAGTTCCACTCGACAAGGGTACGAGCAGTACTTC. It is translated as CASSSTRQGYEQYF.

The V call is TRBV11-2, the J call TRBJ1-2; D remains unclear. The V and J ends lost 5 bases and 0 bases respectively, with 10 bases between them. The germline gives CDR1 SGHAT, CDR2 FQNNGV. The CDR3 totals 14 residues. In DNA, the CDR3 is TGTGCCAGCAGCCGCGGTACCACTAACTATGGCTACACCTTC. It specifies CASSRGTTNYGYTF. Variable domain in full (rest from reference TRBV11-2 and TRBJ1-2): EAGVAQSPRYKIIEKRQSVAFWCNPISGHATLYWYQQILGQGPKLLIQFQNNGVVDDSQLPKDRFSAERLKGVDSTLKIQPAKLEDSAVYLCASSRGTTNYGYTFGSGTRLTVV.

The CDR3 spells CASSSYRAKNEKLFF. CDR3 nucleotides: TGTGCCAGCTCATCATACAGGGCAAAGAATGAAAAACTGTTTTTT. The chain recombines TRBV18 with TRBJ1-4; tentatively, D is TRBD1 (6 bases). This CDR3 has 15 residues. Trimming took 5 bases from V and 5 from J, leaving 15 bases between them. Germline CDR1 reads KGHSH; CDR2 reads LQKENI. The full variable domain, completed using reference TRBV18 and TRBJ1-4, is NAGVMQNPRHLVRRRGQEARLRCSPMKGHSHVYWYRQLPEEGLKFMVYLQKENIIDESGMPKERFSAEFPKEGPSILRIQQVVRGDSAAYFCASSSYRAKNEKLFFGSGTQLSVL.

This sequence joins TRBV3-1 (or the pseudogene TRBV3-2) and TRBJ1-6; unclear D gene. V was shortened by 0 bases and J by 9 bases, with 6 bases between the two germline ends. This CDR3 comprises 13 residues. Looked up from germline, CDR1 is LGHDT and CDR2 is YNNKEL (reference sequence). CDR3 residues: CASSQEGSSPLHF. DNA for the CDR3: TGTGCCAGCAGCCAAGAAGGGTCTTCACCCCTCCACTTT.

The V call is TRBV2, the J call TRBJ1-2, with no clear D. Germline V gene sequence: CDR1 SNHLY, CDR2 FYNNEI. CDR3 length: 14 amino acids. V shed 1 base and J shed 1 base, with 7 bases lying between them. The CDR3 spells CASSEGVINYGYTF. Written as DNA, the CDR3 is TGTGCCAGCAGTGAAGGGGTCATTAACTATGGCTACACCTTC.

V gene TRBV11-3 combines with J gene TRBJ1-1, with D possibly matching TRBD1 (5 bases). CDR3 length: 15 amino acids. Germline CDR1 reads SGHNT; CDR2 reads YENEEA. The germline V and J ends were trimmed by 5 bases and 3 bases, with 16 bases remaining between them. CDR3 residues: CASSQGAGGHTEAFF. The CDR3 DNA reads as TGTGCCAGCAGCCAAGGGGCAGGAGGACACACTGAAGCTTTCTTT.